This T cell receptor (beta chain) came from a study of cytotoxic CD8 clonotypes in ibrutinib-treated CLL. Turning to the study itself: Among the patients, around ten presented as relapsed/refractory and around 15 as treatment-naive; 17 showed unmutated IGHV.

In its sample, this clone was seen many times. Assay: immunoSEQ multiplex PCR; the TCRdb copy retains only in-frame clones and omits some. The repertoire holds more than 50,000 clones, with approximately 62% as singletons. Trimming cost V 2 bases and J 4 bases, with 11 bases left between them. Germline V lookup: CDR1 MNHEY, CDR2 SVGAGI. The CDR3 extends over 14 amino acids. The receptor comes from a human donor with chronic lymphocytic leukemia. The sequenced sample was PBMCs, obtained after 12 months of ibrutinib treatment. The rearrangement links TRBV6-5 to TRBJ1-2, with D maybe TRBD1 (5 bases). CDR3 nucleotide sequence: TGTGCCAGCAGTTACGGGGGACGGGGCTATGGCTACACCTTC. Translation gives CASSYGGRGYGYTF.